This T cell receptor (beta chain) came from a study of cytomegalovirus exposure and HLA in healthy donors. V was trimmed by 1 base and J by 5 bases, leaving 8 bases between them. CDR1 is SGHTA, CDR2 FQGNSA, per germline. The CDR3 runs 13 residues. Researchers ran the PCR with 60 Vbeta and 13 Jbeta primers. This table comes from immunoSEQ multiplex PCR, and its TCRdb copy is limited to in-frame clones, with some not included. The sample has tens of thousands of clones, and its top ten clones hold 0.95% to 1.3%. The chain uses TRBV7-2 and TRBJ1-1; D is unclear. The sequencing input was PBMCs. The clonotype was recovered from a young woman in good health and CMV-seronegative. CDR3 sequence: CASSLVASTEAFF. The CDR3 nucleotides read TGTGCCAGCAGCTTAGTAGCGTCAACTGAAGCTTTCTTT.